The sequence of this TCR beta chain was determined in a study of beta chain features in type 1 diabetes. Background on the study: Patients shared similar age, gender and cell yields with healthy donors. Study results and caveats: Within each of all four CD4+ subsets, Type 1 diabetes patients had TCRB CDR3s that were moderately but significantly shorter.

As to this clone: What it recognizes is unknown.

cDNA synthesis used the whole RNA isolate, giving expressed TCRB sequences. The assay was immunoSEQ multiplex PCR, and TCRdb's table has in-frame clones only and misses some. The data show approximately 360,000 clones, 10% to 15% seen once. The TCR originated in a woman younger than 30 with type 1 diabetes. The sequenced sample was naive CD4+ T cells from blood.

Here the CDR3 DNA reads TGCGCCAGCAGCTTGGATAGCGGGGGGGCAGATACGCAGTATTTT. Encoded protein: CASSLDSGGADTQYF. This chain uses TRBV5-1 with TRBJ2-3; 11 bases line up with TRBD2. CDR1 is SGHRS and CDR2 is YFSETQ in the germline V gene. Trimming cost V 0 bases and J 4 bases; bases outside gene matches: 1. The CDR3 contains 15 residues.